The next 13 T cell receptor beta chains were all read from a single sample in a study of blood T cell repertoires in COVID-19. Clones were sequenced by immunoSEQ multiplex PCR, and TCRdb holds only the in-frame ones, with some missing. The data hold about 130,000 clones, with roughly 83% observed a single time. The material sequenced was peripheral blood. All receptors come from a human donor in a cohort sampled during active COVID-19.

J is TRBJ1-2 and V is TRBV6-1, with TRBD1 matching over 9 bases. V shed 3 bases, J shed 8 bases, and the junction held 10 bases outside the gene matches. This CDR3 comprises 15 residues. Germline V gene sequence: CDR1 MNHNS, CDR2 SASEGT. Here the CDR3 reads CASSERTGALGGYTF. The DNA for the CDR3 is TGTGCCAGCAGTGAGCGGACAGGGGCATTGGGAGGCTACACCTTC.

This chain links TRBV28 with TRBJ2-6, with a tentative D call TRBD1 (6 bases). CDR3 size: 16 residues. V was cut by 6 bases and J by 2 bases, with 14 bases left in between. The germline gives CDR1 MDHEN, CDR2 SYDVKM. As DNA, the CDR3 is TGTGCCAGCAGAATGGGCAGGGGTACTGGGGCCAACGTCCTGACTTTC. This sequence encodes CASRMGRGTGANVLTF. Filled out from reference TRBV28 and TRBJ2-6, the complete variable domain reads DVKVTQSSRYLVKRTGEKVFLECVQDMDHENMFWYRQDPGLGLRLIYFSYDVKMKEKGDIPEGYSVSREKKERFSLILESASTNQTSMYLCASRMGRGTGANVLTFGAGSRLTVL.

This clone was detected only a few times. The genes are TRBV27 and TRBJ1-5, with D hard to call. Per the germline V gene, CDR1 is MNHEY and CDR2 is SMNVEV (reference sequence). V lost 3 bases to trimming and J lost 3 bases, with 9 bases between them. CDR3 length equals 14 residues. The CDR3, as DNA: TGTGCCAGCAGTTTGGAGGCCTACAATCAGCCCCAGCATTTT. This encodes CASSLEAYNQPQHF.

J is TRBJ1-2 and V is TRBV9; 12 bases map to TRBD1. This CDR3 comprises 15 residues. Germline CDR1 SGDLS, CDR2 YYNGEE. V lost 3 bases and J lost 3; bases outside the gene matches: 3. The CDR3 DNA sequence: TGTGCCAGCAGCGCCGGGACAGGGGGCGACTATGGCTACACCTTC. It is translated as CASSAGTGGDYGYTF.

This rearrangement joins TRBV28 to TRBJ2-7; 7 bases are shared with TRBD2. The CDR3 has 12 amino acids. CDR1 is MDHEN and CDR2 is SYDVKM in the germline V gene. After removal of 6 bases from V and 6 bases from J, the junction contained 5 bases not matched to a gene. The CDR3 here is CASRTSLGEQYF. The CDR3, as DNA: TGTGCCAGCAGGACTAGCCTAGGCGAGCAGTACTTC.

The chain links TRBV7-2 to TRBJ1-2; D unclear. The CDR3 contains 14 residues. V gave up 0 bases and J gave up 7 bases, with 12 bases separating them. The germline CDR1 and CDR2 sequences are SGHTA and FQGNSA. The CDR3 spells CASSLAQIMAGYTF. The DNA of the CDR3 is TGTGCCAGCAGCTTAGCTCAAATAATGGCTGGCTACACCTTC.

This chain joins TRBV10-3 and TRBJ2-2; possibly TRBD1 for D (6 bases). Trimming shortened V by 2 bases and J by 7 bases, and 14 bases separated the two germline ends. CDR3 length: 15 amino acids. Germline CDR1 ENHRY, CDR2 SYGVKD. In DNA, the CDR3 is TGTGCCATCAGTGAGAGGACAGCTGCGGGCGGGGAGCTGTTTTTT. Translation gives CAISERTAAGGELFF.

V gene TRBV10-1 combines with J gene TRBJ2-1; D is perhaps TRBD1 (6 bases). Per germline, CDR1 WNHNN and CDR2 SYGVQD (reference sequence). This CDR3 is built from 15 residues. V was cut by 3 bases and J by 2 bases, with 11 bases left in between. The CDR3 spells CASSETGPTYNEQFF. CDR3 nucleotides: TGCGCCAGCAGTGAAACAGGGCCGACCTACAATGAGCAGTTCTTC.

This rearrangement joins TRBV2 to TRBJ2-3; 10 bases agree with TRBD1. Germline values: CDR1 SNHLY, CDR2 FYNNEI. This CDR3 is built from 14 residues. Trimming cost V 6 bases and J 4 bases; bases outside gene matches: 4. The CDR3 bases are TGTGCCAGCAGGGGGGGACAGGGGCCAGATACGCAGTATTTT. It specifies CASRGGQGPDTQYF.

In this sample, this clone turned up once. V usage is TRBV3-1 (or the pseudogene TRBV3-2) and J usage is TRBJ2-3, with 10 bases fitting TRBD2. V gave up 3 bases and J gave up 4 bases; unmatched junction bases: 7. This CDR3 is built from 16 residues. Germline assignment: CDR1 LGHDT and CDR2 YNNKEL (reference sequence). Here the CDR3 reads CASSQTPGLAPDTQYF. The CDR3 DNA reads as TGTGCCAGCAGCCAGACCCCGGGACTAGCGCCAGATACGCAGTATTTT.

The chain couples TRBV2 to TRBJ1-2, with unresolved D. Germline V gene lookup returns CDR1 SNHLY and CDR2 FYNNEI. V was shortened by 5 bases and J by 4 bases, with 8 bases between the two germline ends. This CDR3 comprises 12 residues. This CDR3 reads CASSLDTYGYTF. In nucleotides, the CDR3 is TGTGCCAGCAGTCTCGACACCTATGGCTACACCTTC.

This CDR3 reads CASRSHGSSYNEQFF. CDR3 in DNA: TGTGCCAGCAGATCACACGGGAGCTCCTACAATGAGCAGTTCTTC. This chain links TRBV6-5 with TRBJ2-1, with D possibly being TRBD2 (6 bases). V was pared by 6 bases and J by 0 bases, with 12 bases between. Germline CDR1 reads MNHEY; CDR2 reads SVGAGI. CDR3 length: 15 amino acids.

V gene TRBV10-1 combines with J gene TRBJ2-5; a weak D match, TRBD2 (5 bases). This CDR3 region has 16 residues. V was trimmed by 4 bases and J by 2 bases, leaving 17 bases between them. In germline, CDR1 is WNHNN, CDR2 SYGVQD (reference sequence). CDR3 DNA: TGCGCCAGCAGTGCCGGGGAACCTCGGGGACAAGAGACCCAGTACTTC. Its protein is CASSAGEPRGQETQYF.